The sequence of this T cell receptor beta chain was determined in a study of T-cell memory formation after mild COVID-19. MiXCR, applied by TCRdb to the 5' RACE reads, yields one record per CDR3 protein. The sample lists about 290,000 distinct CDR3 sequences; roughly 18% were seen once. Sequenced material: PBMCs or a T cell subset sorted from them (not recorded which). The source of this sequence is a man younger than 35 who had mild COVID-19 (a few samples of this study predate the infection). Cell type and time point are not known.

CDR3 region: CASSSILTGGGQPQHF. For the CDR3, the DNA is TGTGCCAGCAGTTCTATTTTAACAGGGGGTGGTCAGCCCCAGCATTTT. The genes are TRBV28 and TRBJ1-5; TRBD1 agrees at 8 bases. The CDR3 is 16 amino acids. Germline CDR1 and CDR2: MDHEN and SYDVKM. V trimming: 4 bases; J trimming: 6 bases; junction bases outside the gene matches: 11.